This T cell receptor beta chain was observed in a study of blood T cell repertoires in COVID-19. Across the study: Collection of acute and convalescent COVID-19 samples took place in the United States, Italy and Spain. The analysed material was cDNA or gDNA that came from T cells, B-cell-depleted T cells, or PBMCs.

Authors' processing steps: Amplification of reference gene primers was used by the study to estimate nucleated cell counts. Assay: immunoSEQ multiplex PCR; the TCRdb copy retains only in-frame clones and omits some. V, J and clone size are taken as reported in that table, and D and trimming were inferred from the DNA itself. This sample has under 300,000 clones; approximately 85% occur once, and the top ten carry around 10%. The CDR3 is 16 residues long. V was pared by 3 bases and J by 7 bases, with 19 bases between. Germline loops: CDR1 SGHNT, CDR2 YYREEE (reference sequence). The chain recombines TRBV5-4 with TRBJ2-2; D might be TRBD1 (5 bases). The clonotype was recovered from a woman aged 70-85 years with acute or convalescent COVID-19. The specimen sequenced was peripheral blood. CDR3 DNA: TGTGCCAGCAGCTCCCTCCAGGGCCTCCTCGGCGGGGAGCTGTTTTTT. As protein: CASSSLQGLLGGELFF.